This TCR beta chain was documented in a study of blood T cell repertoires in COVID-19. Study summary: COVID-19 samples, acute and convalescent, were from the United States, Italy and Spain. PBMCs, B-cell-depleted T cells, or T cells provided the cDNA or gDNA that made up the material.

As processed by the authors: The authors estimated nucleated cell counts from reference gene primer amplification. Some clones are missing from TCRdb's copy, which holds only in-frame ones; the method was immunoSEQ multiplex PCR. V and J calls and clone size are given by that table; D and trimming were obtained from the DNA. Here the sample spans 190,000 or so clones, approximately 87% being singletons. The source of this sequence is a man aged 55 to 70 who had recovered from COVID-19. The specimen sequenced was peripheral blood.

The CDR3: CASSITGATNEKLFF. The CDR3 DNA reads as TGTGCCAGCTCGATTACGGGTGCAACTAATGAAAAACTGTTTTTT. The rearrangement joins TRBV6-4 to TRBJ1-4; D ambiguous. There are 15 residues in the CDR3. Trimming took 8 bases from V and 0 from J, leaving 13 bases between them. Per the germline V gene, CDR1 is MRHNA and CDR2 is SNTAGT.